The next 20 T cell receptor beta chains were all read from a single sample in a study of blood T cell repertoires in COVID-19. Here immunoSEQ multiplex PCR was the method, and the copy in TCRdb shows in-frame clones only, minus some. The table shows fewer than 300,000 clones, with less than 85% occurring only once. The source material was peripheral blood. The receptors were sampled from an older woman with active or convalescent COVID-19.

The chain carries TRBV7-3 and TRBJ2-7, with TRBD1 identical over 7 bases. With V trimmed by 3 bases and J by 5 bases, 4 bases remained unmatched. Germline values: CDR1 SGHTA, CDR2 FQGTGA. The CDR3 has 13 residues. CDR3 loop: CASSFDRANEQYF. The CDR3 DNA follows: TGTGCCAGCAGCTTCGACAGGGCAAACGAGCAGTACTTC.

This sequence joins TRBV28 and TRBJ2-1; a possible D gene is TRBD1 (5 bases). Deletions cut 4 bases from V and 6 bases from J, with 16 bases between. This CDR3 contains 15 residues. Per germline, CDR1 MDHEN and CDR2 SYDVKM. CDR3: CASSWTGTGTNEQFF. CDR3 nucleotides: TGTGCCAGCAGTTGGACGGGCACAGGCACCAATGAGCAGTTCTTC.

The J gene is TRBJ2-7, the V gene TRBV5-8; tentatively, D is TRBD2 (5 bases). The CDR3 loop spans 16 amino acids. The germline gives CDR1 SGHTS, CDR2 YDEGEE. V lost 1 base to trimming and J lost 1 base, with 15 bases between them. The CDR3 region has the DNA TGTGCCAGCAGCTTGAATCCGGGGTTGGGGTCCTACGAGCAGTACTTC. Residues: CASSLNPGLGSYEQYF. The full variable domain, its missing parts supplied by reference TRBV5-8 and TRBJ2-7, is EAGVTQSPTHLIKTRGQQATLRCSPISGHTSVYWYQQALGLGLQFLLWYDEGEERNRGNFPPRFSGRQFPNYSSELNVNALELEDSALYLCASSLNPGLGSYEQYFGPGTRLTVT.

The chain uses TRBV6-5 and TRBJ2-1; D remains ambiguous. This CDR3 region has 15 residues. CDR1 is MNHEY and CDR2 is SVGAGI in the germline V gene. With 6 bases removed from V and 6 bases from J, the gap between germline ends came to 18 bases. The DNA of the CDR3 is TGTGCCAGCAGGACCTCACTTGGAGCGTTCAATGAGCAGTTCTTC. Protein: CASRTSLGAFNEQFF.

This clone was observed a few times. The genes are TRBV5-1 and TRBJ1-3; D gene ambiguous. Germline V lookup: CDR1 SGHRS, CDR2 YFSETQ. CDR3 length: 15 amino acids. Trimming cost V 3 bases and J 1 base, with 11 bases left between them. CDR3 sequence (DNA): TGCGCCAGCAGCTGGAGCGTTGATTCTGGAAACACCATATATTTT. This encodes CASSWSVDSGNTIYF.

The chain uses TRBV5-1 and TRBJ2-3; TRBD2 aligns across 14 bases. J was trimmed by 5 bases and V by 4 bases; bases with no gene match: 9. CDR3 size: 17 residues. Germline loops: CDR1 SGHRS, CDR2 YFSETQ. CDR3 sequence reads: CASSIGLAGGPEDTQYF. The CDR3 nucleotides are TGCGCCAGCAGCATCGGACTAGCGGGGGGTCCCGAAGATACGCAGTATTTT.

The CDR3 reads CASSPAQGWATGELFF. CDR3 in DNA: TGCGCCAGCAGCCCCGCGCAGGGTTGGGCCACCGGGGAGCTGTTTTTT. The chain is built from TRBV5-1 and TRBJ2-2, with D perhaps matching TRBD1 (5 bases). There are 16 residues in the CDR3. Looked up from germline, CDR1 is SGHRS and CDR2 is YFSETQ. Trimming left V 4 bases short and J 4 bases short, with 17 bases between.

This rearrangement joins TRBV7-9 to TRBJ1-6, with D unclear. The CDR3 has 13 amino acids. The V gene lost 8 bases and the J gene lost 9 bases, with 14 bases spanning the gap. CDR1 and CDR2 (germline): SEHNR, FQNEAQ (reference sequence). The chain's CDR3 is CASLSSSGSPLHF. Here the CDR3 DNA reads TGTGCCAGCTTATCATCCTCGGGTTCACCCCTCCACTTT.

The chain joins TRBV20-1 to TRBJ2-7; D is possibly TRBD2 (5 bases). Trimming shortened V by 3 bases and J by 9 bases, and 9 bases separated the two germline ends. The CDR3 spans 10 residues. Germline V gives CDR1 DFQATT, CDR2 SNEGSKA (reference sequence). CDR3 protein: CSASGVGQYF. The CDR3 DNA reads as TGCAGTGCTAGCGGGGTCGGGCAGTACTTC.

This clone was picked up one time. This chain uses TRBV5-4 with TRBJ1-1; D gene ambiguous. V lost 0 bases to trimming and J lost 5 bases, with 14 bases between them. CDR1 SGHNT and CDR2 YYREEE come from the germline V gene (reference sequence). The CDR3 extends over 15 amino acids. The CDR3 DNA is TGTGCCAGCAGCTTGGACGGGTTGAGGGAAACTGAAGCTTTCTTT. It is translated as CASSLDGLRETEAFF.

The genes are TRBV6-6 and TRBJ2-1, with 8 bases fitting TRBD2. Trimming cost V 5 bases and J 4 bases; bases outside gene matches: 16. The CDR3 extends over 18 amino acids. CDR1 and CDR2 (germline): MNHNY, SVGAGI (reference sequence). The CDR3 reads CASSPRGTRGGAYNEQFF. The CDR3 DNA follows: TGTGCCAGCAGTCCCCGAGGTACCCGGGGGGGGGCATACAATGAGCAGTTCTTC.

This chain connects TRBV11-1 to TRBJ2-2, with D hard to call. This CDR3 contains 16 residues. The ends were cut back, 1 base at V and 4 bases at J, with 13 bases in the middle. Germline CDR1 is SGHAT and CDR2 is FQDESV (reference sequence). DNA for the CDR3: TGTGCCAGCAGCTTAGGGGTCCGGGTCTCCACCGGGGAGCTGTTTTTT. It specifies CASSLGVRVSTGELFF.

The rearrangement links TRBV11-3 to TRBJ2-5, with 11 bases identical to TRBD2. The CDR3 spans 17 residues. The V and J ends lost 5 bases and 2 bases, in that order; junction bases with no gene match: 10. Germline V lookup: CDR1 SGHNT, CDR2 YENEEA. The CDR3 DNA reads TGTGCCAGCAGCCAAGGGCTGACTAGCGGGGAGCAAGAGACCCAGTACTTC. Its translation is CASSQGLTSGEQETQYF.

The chain is built from TRBV5-1 and TRBJ2-5; 9 nucleotides match TRBD1. The V gene end was trimmed by 4 bases and the J gene end by 5 bases; junction bases not matched to a gene: 6. The germline V gene has CDR1 SGHRS and CDR2 YFSETQ. The CDR3 runs 14 residues. The CDR3 loop reads CASSERQGGETQYF. DNA of the CDR3: TGCGCCAGCAGCGAAAGACAGGGGGGGGAGACCCAGTACTTC.

The chain carries TRBV5-1 and TRBJ1-4; TRBD1 matches at 10 bases. The length of the CDR3 is 14 residues. Germline V gene lookup returns CDR1 SGHRS and CDR2 YFSETQ. V lost 4 bases, J lost 7 bases, and 4 bases stayed unmatched. The CDR3 DNA is TGCGCCAGCAGCCCCGGGACAGGGGTTGAAAAACTGTTTTTT. Its protein is CASSPGTGVEKLFF.

The J gene is TRBJ1-6, the V gene TRBV6-2 or TRBV6-3; no firm D call. The ends were cut back, 5 bases at V and 0 bases at J, with 11 bases in the middle. The length of the CDR3 is 16 residues. Germline CDR1 reads MNHEY; CDR2 reads SVGEGT. CDR3 in amino acids: CASSSGASSYNSPLHF. The CDR3 DNA reads TGTGCCAGCAGTAGCGGAGCAAGCTCCTATAATTCACCCCTCCACTTT.

V is TRBV5-4 and J is TRBJ2-7; possibly TRBD2 for D (7 bases). Germline CDR1 and CDR2: SGHNT and YYREEE (reference sequence). The CDR3 loop spans 16 amino acids. Trimming left V 4 bases short and J 5 bases short, with 22 bases between. The CDR3 bases are TGTGCCAGCAGCACGGGGGGTGGCCAGGGGATCGACGAGCAGTACTTC. The encoded protein is CASSTGGGQGIDEQYF.

This clone was picked up many times. The J gene is TRBJ2-7, the V gene TRBV6-6; 9 positions match TRBD1. CDR3 length: 15 residues. Unmatched junction bases numbered 12, after V lost 7 bases and J lost 5 bases. Germline CDR1 is MNHNY and CDR2 is SVGAGI (reference sequence). In DNA form, the CDR3 reads TGTGCCAGCACCGGCCGGGACAGGGATAGCGACGAGCAGTACTTC. Its translation: CASTGRDRDSDEQYF.

This clone was picked up a small number of times. CDR3 residues: CASSPWLGTEAFF. As DNA, the CDR3 is TGTGCCAGCAGCCCCTGGCTAGGCACTGAAGCTTTCTTT. The rearrangement uses TRBV2 and TRBJ1-1; no clear D gene. V gave up 6 bases and J gave up 4 bases, with 12 bases separating them. Per germline, CDR1 SNHLY and CDR2 FYNNEI. CDR3 length: 13 residues.

This chain connects TRBV19 to TRBJ1-1; D not resolved. The V gene's germline CDR1 is LNHDA and CDR2 SQIVND (reference sequence). CDR3 length equals 13 residues. V was pared by 10 bases and J by 1 base, with 13 bases between. CDR3 amino acids: CATTRVGNTEAFF. CDR3 DNA sequence: TGTGCCACTACTCGGGTTGGGAACACTGAAGCTTTCTTT.